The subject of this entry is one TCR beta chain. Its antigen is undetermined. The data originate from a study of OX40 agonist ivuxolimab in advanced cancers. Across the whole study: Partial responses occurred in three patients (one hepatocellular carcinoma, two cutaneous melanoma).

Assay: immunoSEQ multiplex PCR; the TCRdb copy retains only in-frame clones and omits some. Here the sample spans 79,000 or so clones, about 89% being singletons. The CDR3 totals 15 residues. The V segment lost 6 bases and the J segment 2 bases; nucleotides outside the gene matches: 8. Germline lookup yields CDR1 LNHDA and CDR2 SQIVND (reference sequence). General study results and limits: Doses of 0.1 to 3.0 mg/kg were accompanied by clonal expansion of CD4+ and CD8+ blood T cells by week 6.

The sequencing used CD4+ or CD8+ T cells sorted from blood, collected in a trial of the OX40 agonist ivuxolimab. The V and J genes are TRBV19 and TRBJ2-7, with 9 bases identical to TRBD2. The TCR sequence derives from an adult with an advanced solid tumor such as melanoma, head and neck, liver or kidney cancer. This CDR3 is CASSSGAGGPYEQYF. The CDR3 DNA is TGTGCCAGTAGCTCAGGGGCGGGAGGGCCCTACGAGCAGTACTTC.